Sequencing of this T cell receptor beta chain was carried out in a study of CD8+ T cells in alopecia areata. Study-wide findings and caveats: Unlike in mice, where it was clearer, TCR sharing across patients was less clear, possibly HLA-related. Researchers report lesional scalp, most notably alopecia totalis/universalis, outstripped normal scalp in clonality.

To note about this clone: What it binds is unknown.

CD4+ cells of several patients were further sorted as CD25+CD127-. From alopecia areata patients, lesional scalp punch biopsies and peripheral blood were collected. The authors sorted CD4+ and CD8+ T cells from PBMCs. With V trimmed by 4 bases and J by 0 bases, 4 bases remained unmatched. This CDR3 region has 14 residues. Per germline, CDR1 SGHNT and CDR2 YYREEE (reference sequence). RNA was extracted and reverse transcribed into cDNA as the sequencing template. Assay used: immunoSEQ multiplex PCR; TCRdb lists only in-frame clones, some missing. Of roughly 40,000 clones listed, nearly 55% were seen once; the top ten hold more than 1.5%.

This chain connects TRBV5-4 to TRBJ2-7; 7 bases are a match to TRBD1. The sequenced sample consisted of CD4+ Tregs sorted from blood. This clonotype originated in a human donor with alopecia areata. CDR3 DNA: TGTGCCAGCAGCACTCACAGGGGCTCCTACGAGCAGTACTTC. Translating gives CASSTHRGSYEQYF.